The clone carrying this TCR beta chain is termed medium-sized. Its antigen is still unknown. The data were obtained in a study of liver allograft versus peripheral blood T cells. Study summary: Comparing T cell receptor repertoires in transplanted livers with those in recipients' peripheral blood was part of the design.

Study results and caveats: Liver allografts reportedly held T cell receptor repertoires unlike those in peripheral blood.

V lost 8 bases, J lost 6 bases, and 15 bases lay in between. In germline, CDR1 is SGHTA, CDR2 FQGNSA. The length of the CDR3 is 13 residues. Via MiXCR, TCRdb re-called the reads, giving one row per CDR3 protein. The repertoire consists of 8,900 or so distinct CDR3 sequences, with around 21% occurring once and the leading ten covering roughly 5%. The chain couples TRBV7-2 to TRBJ2-3; the D gene is possibly TRBD1 (6 bases). This receptor was taken from a human patient who had a liver transplant. The graft donor may have given rise to some T cells. The CDR3 region is CASSPTGADTQYF. DNA of the CDR3: TGTGCCAGCTCTCCGACAGGTGCGGATACGCAGTATTTT.